This is a list of T cell receptor beta chains from one sample in a study of graft-versus-host responses after intestinal transplantation. The antigens these receptors bind are not known. Libraries were prepared by immunoSEQ multiplex PCR; TCRdb keeps only in-frame clonotypes and omits some of them. The table records 40,000 to 45,000 clones, 85% to 95% of them present only once. The material sequenced was unstimulated CD8+ T cells sorted from spleen or lymph node cells, taken before transplant. Receptor source: a human donor who was the organ donor for an intestinal transplant. CDR3s include the opening cysteine and the closing phenylalanine or tryptophan. A D gene is named only where the DNA matches it firmly. A clone size is listed for some rows: how often the clone was seen (once, few, many), or a class if it is expanded.

>TRBV4-3|-|TRBJ1-1|-|15
TGCGCCAGCAGCCTCCTTTTGAGGATGAACACTGAAGCTTTCTTT
CASSLLLRMNTEAFF
>TRBV9|TRBD2|TRBJ2-3|-|16
TGTGCCAGCAGCGTAGATCTAGAGCGGGGCGGGGATACGCAGTATTTT
CASSVDLERGGDTQYF
>TRBV4-3|TRBD2|TRBJ2-1|few|16
TGCGCCAGCAGCCAAGATCGAGCGGGGGGGTACAATGAGCAGTTCTTC
CASSQDRAGGYNEQFF
>TRBV4-1|TRBD1|TRBJ2-7|-|14
TGCGCCAGCAGCCTGGCCGGGACAGGGGGCGAGCAGTACTTC
CASSLAGTGGEQYF
>TRBV9|-|TRBJ2-1|-|17
TGTGCCAGCAGCGTATATGGTTGGCCTAGCCCGAACAATGAGCAGTTCTTC
CASSVYGWPSPNNEQFF
>TRBV10-3|-|TRBJ1-4|-|12
TGTGTCATCAGTGAGTCTCCCGAAAAACTGTTTTTT
CVISESPEKLFF
>TRBV5-4|-|TRBJ2-5|-|14
TGTGCCAGCAGCTTGGACAGGGTCCAAGAGACCCAGTACTTC
CASSLDRVQETQYF
>TRBV7-8|-|TRBJ2-7|-|13
TGTGCCAGCAGCTTAGAAGGGGGGGGCGAGCAGTACTTC
CASSLEGGGEQYF
>TRBV18|TRBD1|TRBJ2-7|-|14
TGTGCCAGCTCGTTGACAGGGGAGTACTACGAGCAGTACTTC
CASSLTGEYYEQYF
>TRBV18|TRBD1|TRBJ2-7|-|14
TGTGCCAGCTCACCAGGGACAGGAGGCTACGAGCAGTACTTC
CASSPGTGGYEQYF
>TRBV4-1|TRBD1|TRBJ2-7|-|16
TGCGCCAGCAGCCACCGGACAGGGGGTATGAAAGACGAGCAGTACTTC
CASSHRTGGMKDEQYF
>TRBV6-5|TRBD2|TRBJ2-1|-|15
TGTGCCAGCAGCTGGGACTATGCCCCTTACAATGAGCAGTTCTTC
CASSWDYAPYNEQFF
>TRBV30|-|TRBJ1-6|-|16
TGTGCCTGGAGAACCACTTGGGGTTCCTATAATTCACCCCTCCACTTT
CAWRTTWGSYNSPLHF
>TRBV5-1|TRBD2|TRBJ2-3|-|19
TGCGCCAGCAGCTCGCGGACTAGCGGGGGCGGATCCCCCACATATACGCAGTATTTT
CASSSRTSGGGSPTYTQYF
>TRBV7-6|TRBD1|TRBJ2-7|-|11
TGTGAGGGACAGGGGACCTACGAGCAGTACTTC
CEGQGTYEQYF
>TRBV7-9|-|TRBJ1-3|once|14
TGTGCCAGCTCCTACCCGGGACTTCAAACCGCCATATATTTT
CASSYPGLQTAIYF
>TRBV7-9|-|TRBJ2-7|-|13
TGTGCCAGCAGCTTAGCGAGGCCAGCCGAGCAGTACTTC
CASSLARPAEQYF